One T cell receptor beta chain is described in this entry. Libraries were prepared by immunoSEQ multiplex PCR; TCRdb keeps only in-frame clonotypes and omits some of them. The repertoire has about 88,000 clones, 94% of them found once; the top ten carry about 0.26%. This sample is drawn from a study of technical replicates of blood from a few donors. Germline assignment: CDR1 SNHLY and CDR2 FYNNEI. This CDR3 is built from 18 residues. V was pared by 6 bases and J by 3 bases, with 10 bases of the junction left unmatched. J is TRBJ2-6 and V is TRBV2, with 11 bases fitting TRBD1. The sample comprised T cells isolated from PBMCs. This TCR derives from a human donor in good health. CDR3 region: CASRGGQGAGSGANVLTF. Written as DNA, the CDR3 is TGTGCCAGCAGGGGCGGACAGGGGGCAGGTAGTGGGGCCAACGTCCTGACTTTC.